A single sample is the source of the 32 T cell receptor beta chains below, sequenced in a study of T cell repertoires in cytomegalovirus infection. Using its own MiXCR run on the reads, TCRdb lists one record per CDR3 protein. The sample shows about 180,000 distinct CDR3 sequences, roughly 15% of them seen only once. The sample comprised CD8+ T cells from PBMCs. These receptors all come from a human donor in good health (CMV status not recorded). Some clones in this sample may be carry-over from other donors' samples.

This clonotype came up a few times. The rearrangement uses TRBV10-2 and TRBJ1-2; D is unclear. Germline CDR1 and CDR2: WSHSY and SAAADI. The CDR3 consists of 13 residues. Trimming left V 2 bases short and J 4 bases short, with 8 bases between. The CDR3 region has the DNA TGCGCCAGCAGTGAGCGAACGTTCTATGGCTACACCTTC. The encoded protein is CASSERTFYGYTF.

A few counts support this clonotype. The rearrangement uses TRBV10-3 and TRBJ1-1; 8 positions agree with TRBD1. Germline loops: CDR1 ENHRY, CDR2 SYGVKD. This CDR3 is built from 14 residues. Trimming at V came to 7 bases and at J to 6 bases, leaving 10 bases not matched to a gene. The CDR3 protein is CAIKAGGGYAEAFF. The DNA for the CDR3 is TGTGCCATCAAAGCAGGGGGCGGATATGCTGAAGCTTTCTTT.

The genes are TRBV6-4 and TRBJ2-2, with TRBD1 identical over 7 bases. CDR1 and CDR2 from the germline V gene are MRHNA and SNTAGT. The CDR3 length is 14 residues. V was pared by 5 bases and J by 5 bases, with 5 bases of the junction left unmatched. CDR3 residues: CASSHRGETGELFF. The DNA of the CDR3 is TGTGCCAGCAGTCACAGGGGTGAGACCGGGGAGCTGTTTTTT.

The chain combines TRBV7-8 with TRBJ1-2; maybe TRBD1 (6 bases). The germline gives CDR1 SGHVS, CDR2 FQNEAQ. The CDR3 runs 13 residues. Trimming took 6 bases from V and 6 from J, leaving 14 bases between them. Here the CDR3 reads CASRRGGPDGYTF. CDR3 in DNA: TGTGCCAGCAGACGCGGGGGGCCTGATGGCTACACCTTC.

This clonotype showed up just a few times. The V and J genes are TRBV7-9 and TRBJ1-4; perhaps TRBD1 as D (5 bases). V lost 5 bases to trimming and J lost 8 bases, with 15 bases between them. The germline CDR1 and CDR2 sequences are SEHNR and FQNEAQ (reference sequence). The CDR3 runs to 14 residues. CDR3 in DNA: TGTGCCAGCAGCCCGACAGCTGGACGGGAAAAACTGTTTTTT. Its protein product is CASSPTAGREKLFF.

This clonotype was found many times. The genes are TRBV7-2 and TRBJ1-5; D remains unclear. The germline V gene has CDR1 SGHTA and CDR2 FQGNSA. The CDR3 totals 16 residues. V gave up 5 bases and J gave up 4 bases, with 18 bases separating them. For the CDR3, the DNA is TGTGCCAGCAGCCCCTCCGGAGGATTACGGAATCAGCCCCAGCATTTT. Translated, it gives CASSPSGGLRNQPQHF.

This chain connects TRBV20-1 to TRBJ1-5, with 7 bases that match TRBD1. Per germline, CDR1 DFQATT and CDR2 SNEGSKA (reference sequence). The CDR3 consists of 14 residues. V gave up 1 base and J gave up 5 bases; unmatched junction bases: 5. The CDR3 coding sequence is TGCAGTGCTAGAGTGTTACAGGGGTATCAGCCCCAGCATTTT. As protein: CSARVLQGYQPQHF.

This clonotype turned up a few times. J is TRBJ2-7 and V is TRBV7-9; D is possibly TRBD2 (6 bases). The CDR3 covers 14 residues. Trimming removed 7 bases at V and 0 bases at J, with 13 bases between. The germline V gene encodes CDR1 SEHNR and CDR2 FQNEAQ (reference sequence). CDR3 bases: TGTGCCAGCACCTCGTGGAGGGGCTCCTACGAGCAGTACTTC. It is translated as CASTSWRGSYEQYF.

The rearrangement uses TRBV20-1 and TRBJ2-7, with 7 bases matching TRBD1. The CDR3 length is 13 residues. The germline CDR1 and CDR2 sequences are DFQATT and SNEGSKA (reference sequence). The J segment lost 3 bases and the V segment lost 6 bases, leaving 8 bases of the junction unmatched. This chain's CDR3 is CSAKPGQSYEQYF. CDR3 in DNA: TGCAGTGCAAAACCGGGACAGAGCTACGAGCAGTACTTC.

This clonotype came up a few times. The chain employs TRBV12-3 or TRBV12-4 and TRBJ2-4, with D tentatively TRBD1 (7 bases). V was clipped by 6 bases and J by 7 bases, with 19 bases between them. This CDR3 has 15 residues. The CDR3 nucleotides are TGTGCCAGCAGCCCTGACAGGGTTGGAGGGAACATTCAGTACTTC. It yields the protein CASSPDRVGGNIQYF.

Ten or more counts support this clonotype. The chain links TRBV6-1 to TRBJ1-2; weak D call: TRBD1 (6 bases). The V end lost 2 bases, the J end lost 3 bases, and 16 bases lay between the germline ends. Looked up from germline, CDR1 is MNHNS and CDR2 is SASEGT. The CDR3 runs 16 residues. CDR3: CASSESWGAGDYGYTF. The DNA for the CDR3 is TGTGCCAGCAGTGAAAGTTGGGGGGCGGGGGACTATGGCTACACCTTC.

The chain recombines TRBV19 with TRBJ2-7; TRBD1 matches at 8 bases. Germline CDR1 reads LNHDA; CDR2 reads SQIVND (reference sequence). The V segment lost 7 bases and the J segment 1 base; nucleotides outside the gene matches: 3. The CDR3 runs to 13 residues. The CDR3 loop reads CASTGTGSYEQYF. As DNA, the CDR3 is TGTGCCAGTACGGGGACAGGTTCCTACGAGCAGTACTTC.

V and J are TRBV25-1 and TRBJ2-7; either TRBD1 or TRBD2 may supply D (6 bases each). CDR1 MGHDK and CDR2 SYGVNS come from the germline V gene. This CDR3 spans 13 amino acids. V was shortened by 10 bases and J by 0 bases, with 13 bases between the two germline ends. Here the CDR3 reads CATRGPSSYEQYF. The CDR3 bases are TGTGCCACCCGGGGGCCGTCCTCCTACGAGCAGTACTTC.

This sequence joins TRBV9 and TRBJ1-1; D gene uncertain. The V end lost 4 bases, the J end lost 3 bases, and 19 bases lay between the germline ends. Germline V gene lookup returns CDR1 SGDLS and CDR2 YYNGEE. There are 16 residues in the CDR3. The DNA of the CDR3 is TGTGCCAGCAGCTCTCCCCACGACAAAGCGGACACTGAAGCTTTCTTT. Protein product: CASSSPHDKADTEAFF.

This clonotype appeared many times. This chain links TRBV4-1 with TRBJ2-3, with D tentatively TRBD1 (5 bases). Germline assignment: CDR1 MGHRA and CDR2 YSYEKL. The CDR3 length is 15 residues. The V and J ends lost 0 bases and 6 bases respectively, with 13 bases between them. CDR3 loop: CASSQDMGLDDTQYF. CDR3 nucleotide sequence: TGCGCCAGCAGCCAAGATATGGGGCTAGATGATACGCAGTATTTT.

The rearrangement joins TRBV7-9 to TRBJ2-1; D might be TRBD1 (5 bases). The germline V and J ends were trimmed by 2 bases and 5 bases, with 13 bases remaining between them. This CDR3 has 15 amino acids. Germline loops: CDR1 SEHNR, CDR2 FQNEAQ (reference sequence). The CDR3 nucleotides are TGTGCCAGCAGCTTACAGGGAATGGTCAACAATGAGCAGTTCTTC. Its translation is CASSLQGMVNNEQFF.

The CDR3 bases are TGTGCCAGCAGTGAACAGCCTGGGAGCCCCGGGGAGCTGTTTTTT. Protein sequence: CASSEQPGSPGELFF. The chain employs TRBV2 and TRBJ2-2; D is perhaps TRBD2 (5 bases). The CDR3 spans 15 residues. CDR1 and CDR2 from the germline V gene are SNHLY and FYNNEI. V lost 2 bases and J 6 bases, leaving 13 bases between the germline ends.

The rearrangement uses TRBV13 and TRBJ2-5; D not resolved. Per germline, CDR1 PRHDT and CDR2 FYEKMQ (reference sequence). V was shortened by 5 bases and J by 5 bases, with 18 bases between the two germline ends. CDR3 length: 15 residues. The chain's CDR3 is CASSPSGDRGETQYF. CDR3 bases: TGTGCCAGCAGCCCGTCTGGGGATCGTGGGGAGACCCAGTACTTC.

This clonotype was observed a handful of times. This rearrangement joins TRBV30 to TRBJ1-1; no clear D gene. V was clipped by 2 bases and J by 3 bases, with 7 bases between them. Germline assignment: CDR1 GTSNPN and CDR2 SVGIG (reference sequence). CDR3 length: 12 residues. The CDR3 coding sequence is TGTGCCTGGAGTCCCCCATACACTGAAGCTTTCTTT. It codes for CAWSPPYTEAFF.

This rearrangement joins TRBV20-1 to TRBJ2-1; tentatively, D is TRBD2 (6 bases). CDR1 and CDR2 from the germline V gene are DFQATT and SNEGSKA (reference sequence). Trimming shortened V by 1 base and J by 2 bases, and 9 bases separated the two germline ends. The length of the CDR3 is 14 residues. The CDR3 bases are TGCAGTGCTAGAGGGGCGGGGACCTACAATGAGCAGTTCTTC. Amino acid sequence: CSARGAGTYNEQFF.

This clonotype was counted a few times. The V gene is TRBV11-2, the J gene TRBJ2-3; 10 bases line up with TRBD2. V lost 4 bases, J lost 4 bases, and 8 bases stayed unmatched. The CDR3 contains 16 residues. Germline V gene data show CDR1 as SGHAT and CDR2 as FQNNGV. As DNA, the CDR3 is TGTGCCAGCAGCTGGGCTAGCGGGGGTATCTCAGATACGCAGTATTTT. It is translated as CASSWASGGISDTQYF.

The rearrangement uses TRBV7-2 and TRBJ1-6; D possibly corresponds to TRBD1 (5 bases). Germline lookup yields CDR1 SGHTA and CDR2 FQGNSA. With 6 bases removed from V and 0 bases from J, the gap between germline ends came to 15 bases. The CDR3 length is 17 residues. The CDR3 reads CASRVEGRSSYNSPLHF. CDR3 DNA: TGTGCCAGCAGAGTTGAGGGGAGGAGCTCCTATAATTCACCCCTCCACTTT.

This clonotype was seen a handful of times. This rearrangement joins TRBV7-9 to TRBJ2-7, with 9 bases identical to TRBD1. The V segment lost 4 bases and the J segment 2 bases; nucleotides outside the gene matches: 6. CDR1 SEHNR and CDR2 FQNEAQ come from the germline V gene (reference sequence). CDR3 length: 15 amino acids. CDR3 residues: CASSSGQGIAYEQYF. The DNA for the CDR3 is TGTGCCAGCAGCTCCGGACAGGGGATAGCCTACGAGCAGTACTTC.

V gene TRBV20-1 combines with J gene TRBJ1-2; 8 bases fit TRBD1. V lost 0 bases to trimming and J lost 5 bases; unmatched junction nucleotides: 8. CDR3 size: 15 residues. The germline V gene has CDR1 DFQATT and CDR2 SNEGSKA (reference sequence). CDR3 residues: CSARDQGQGYYGYTF. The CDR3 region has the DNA TGCAGTGCTAGAGATCAAGGACAGGGATATTATGGCTACACCTTC.

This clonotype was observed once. CDR3 in amino acids: CASSSELPYEQYF. Here the CDR3 DNA reads TGTGCCAGCAGCTCCGAGCTTCCCTACGAGCAGTACTTC. The chain combines TRBV11-2 with TRBJ2-7; D gene ambiguous. V gave up 4 bases and J gave up 2 bases, with 9 bases separating them. Germline V lookup: CDR1 SGHAT, CDR2 FQNNGV. The CDR3 is 13 amino acids.

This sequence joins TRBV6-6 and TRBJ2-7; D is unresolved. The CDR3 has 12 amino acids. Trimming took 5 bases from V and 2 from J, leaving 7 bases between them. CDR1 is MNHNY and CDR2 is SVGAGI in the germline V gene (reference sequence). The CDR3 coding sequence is TGTGCCAGCAGTCTCAAGACCTACGAGCAGTACTTC. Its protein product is CASSLKTYEQYF.

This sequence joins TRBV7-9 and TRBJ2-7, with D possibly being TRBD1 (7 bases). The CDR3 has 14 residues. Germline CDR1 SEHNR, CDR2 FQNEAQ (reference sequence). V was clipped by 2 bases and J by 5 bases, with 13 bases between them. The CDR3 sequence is CASSLFVRGDEQYF. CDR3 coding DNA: TGTGCCAGCAGCTTATTTGTCAGGGGGGACGAGCAGTACTTC.

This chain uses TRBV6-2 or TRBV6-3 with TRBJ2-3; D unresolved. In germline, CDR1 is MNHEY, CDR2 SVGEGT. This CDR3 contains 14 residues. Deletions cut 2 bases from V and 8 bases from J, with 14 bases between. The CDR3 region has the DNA TGTGCCAGCAGTTACACGACGATGCTGGGTACGCAGTATTTT. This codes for CASSYTTMLGTQYF.

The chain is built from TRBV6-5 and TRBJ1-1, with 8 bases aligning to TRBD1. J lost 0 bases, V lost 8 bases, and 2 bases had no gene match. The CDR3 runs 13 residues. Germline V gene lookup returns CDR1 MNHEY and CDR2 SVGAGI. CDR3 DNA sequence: TGTGCCAGCTTCAGGGGGCTGAACACTGAAGCTTTCTTT. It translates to CASFRGLNTEAFF.

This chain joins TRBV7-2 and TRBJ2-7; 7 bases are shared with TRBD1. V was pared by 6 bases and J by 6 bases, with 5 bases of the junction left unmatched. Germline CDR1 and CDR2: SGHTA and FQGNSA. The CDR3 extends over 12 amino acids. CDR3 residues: CASSDRAGEQYF. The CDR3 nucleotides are TGTGCCAGCAGTGACAGGGCGGGCGAGCAGTACTTC.

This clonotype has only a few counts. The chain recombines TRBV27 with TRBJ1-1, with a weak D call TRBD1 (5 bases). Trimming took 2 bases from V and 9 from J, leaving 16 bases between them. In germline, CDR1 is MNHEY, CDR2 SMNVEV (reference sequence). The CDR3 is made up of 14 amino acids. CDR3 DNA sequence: TGTGCCAGCAGTTTAGCCAAACAAGGGGATAAAGCTTTCTTT. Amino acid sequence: CASSLAKQGDKAFF.

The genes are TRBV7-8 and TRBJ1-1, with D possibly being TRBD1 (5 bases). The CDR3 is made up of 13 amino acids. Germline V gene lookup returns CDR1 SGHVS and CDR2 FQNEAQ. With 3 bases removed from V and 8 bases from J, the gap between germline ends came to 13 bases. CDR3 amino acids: CASSLTSGREAFF. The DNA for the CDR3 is TGTGCCAGCAGCTTGACCTCGGGACGGGAAGCTTTCTTT.